The following is a T cell receptor (beta chain) sequence with its context. It has no known antigen specificity. No per-base quality is available; no much larger clone lies one base away. This entry comes from a study of T cells after yellow fever vaccination (dated by TCRdb to between 2018 and 2021). With respect to the entire study: Libraries from fractions with low cell numbers were prepared with the SMART-Seq v4 Ultra Low Input RNA kit. To follow T-cell clones before and after primary and booster YFV17D yellow fever vaccination, bulk TCR alpha and beta repertoires were sequenced over time. Two healthy male donors, one aged 18 to 30 and one aged 30 to 40 years, made up the cohort. Blood was drawn at multiple timepoints before and after primary and secondary immunization, with bulk PBMC replicates and cell subsets isolated. General findings and caveats noted by the study authors: Because abundant contaminating clonotypes from the bulk population could be contained in FACS-sorted repertoires, computational filtering was required. The study included only a couple of donors, which limits how far the findings can be generalized. The secondary T-cell response was weaker than the primary response but faster, peaking on day 5 instead of day 15. After the booster, most of the clones that had expanded following primary vaccination were detected again (just under 97% of CD4 and around 87% of CD8), which suggests that memory was broadly maintained. A small share of clonotypes was detected in both CD4 and CD8 compartments, with the overlap likely arising from convergent recombination.

The sample's treatment or condition, from its label and the paper: live attenuated yellow fever vaccine strain. PBMCs were isolated from peripheral blood using a standard Ficoll-Paque protocol. CD4 and CD8 T-cell fractions were isolated with Dynabeads CD4 and CD8 positive selection kits. TriZol was used to extract RNA from bulk PBMCs, from CD4 and CD8 fractions, and from dextramer-positive and dextramer-negative fractions. TCR cDNA was made using 5'RACE template switching, a step that added a universal primer site and unique molecular identifiers. cDNA synthesis was primed from both the TCR alpha and TCR beta constant segments. Library amplification used two PCR steps, and the second PCR step added sample barcodes and sequencing adapters. Sequencing of libraries was performed on Illumina HiSeq 2500 (2x100 bp) or NovaSeq (2x150 bp). Concerning the study's data processing: Reads were demultiplexed and collapsed into UMI consensus sequences with MIGEC, and V(D)J alignment was performed with MiXCR. Using edgeR on replicate PBMC samples, clonotypes were called vaccine-responding if FDR was below 0.01 and the log2 fold change was above 5 up to day 15. Each bulk clonotype was labeled CD4 or CD8 based on which sequenced repertoire, CD4 or CD8, contained the clonotype at higher abundance. In-frame beta chains were kept once TCRdb had trimmed the public reads at Q25 with fastp and called clones with MiXCR. Entries that share a CDR3 protein sequence are merged under the most common genes and DNA. The authors' filters were not applied to this entry. The sample contains about 58,000 distinct CDR3 sequences, approximately 7% of them found a single time. 40% of the sample rests with the top ten.

From its cysteine to its phenylalanine, the CDR3 spans 16 amino acids. Left in the record is the CDR3 DNA by itself, 48 bases read in frame from the first base. The germline V gene specifies SGHVS as CDR1 and FQNEAQ as CDR2. Trimming removed 7 bases from V and 4 bases from J, leaving 20 bases between the germline ends. The sequence links TRBV7-8 to TRBJ1-5; TRBD1 could be the D gene, as 5 bases match. The source was CD8+ T cells sorted from PBMCs, collected on the day of the first yellow fever vaccination. This TCR derives from a man between 18 and 35 years old who received the YFV17D yellow fever vaccine. The nucleotide sequence is TGTGCCAGCACCTCTCATGTCGGGGGTCGAAATCAGCCCCAGCATTTT. Its amino acids are CASTSHVGGRNQPQHF.